The 29 T cell receptor beta chains below were found in one sample sequenced in a study of T cell responses to AZD1222 COVID-19 vaccine. Produced via immunoSEQ multiplex PCR; TCRdb's table is partial and in-frame only. The top ten clones hold less than 5% of a sample with 55,000 to 65,000 clones, about 80% of them seen once. This sample comprised peripheral blood, obtained 28 days after the second AZD1222 dose. The receptors were sampled from an adult who received the AZD1222 COVID-19 vaccine.

V usage is TRBV30 and J usage is TRBJ1-2; D ambiguous. CDR1 is GTSNPN, CDR2 SVGIG, per germline (reference sequence). The CDR3 runs 11 residues. The ends were cut back, 4 bases at V and 2 bases at J, with 5 bases in the middle. The CDR3 here is CAWTANYGYTF. The CDR3 DNA reads as TGTGCCTGGACAGCGAACTATGGCTACACCTTC.

This chain connects TRBV11-2 to TRBJ2-7, with unresolved D. Germline loops: CDR1 SGHAT, CDR2 FQNNGV. Trimming left V 5 bases short and J 7 bases short, with 9 bases between. The CDR3 extends over 11 amino acids. DNA for the CDR3: TGTGCCAGCAGCCCCCGTGAGGAGCAGTACTTC. Protein sequence: CASSPREEQYF.

The genes are TRBV10-3 and TRBJ2-7; D is unresolved. Germline-derived CDR1 and CDR2 are ENHRY and SYGVKD. Trimming left V 2 bases short and J 4 bases short, with 6 bases between. The CDR3 extends over 12 amino acids. As DNA, the CDR3 is TGTGCCATCAGTGAGGGCAGATACGAGCAGTACTTC. Protein product: CAISEGRYEQYF.

The rearrangement uses TRBV19 and TRBJ1-1; 7 bases fit TRBD1. CDR1 is LNHDA and CDR2 is SQIVND in the germline V gene (reference sequence). The J segment lost 7 bases and the V segment lost 6 bases, leaving 11 bases of the junction unmatched. CDR3 length: 14 amino acids. The CDR3 spells CASSPTDRVVEAFF. The DNA for the CDR3 is TGTGCCAGTAGCCCAACCGACAGGGTAGTTGAAGCTTTCTTT.

The CDR3 DNA reads TGTGCCAGCAGCCAGAGAGAGACGGACCGAACTAATGAAAAACTGTTTTTT. This encodes CASSQRETDRTNEKLFF. V gene TRBV4-2 combines with J gene TRBJ1-4; no clear D. The CDR3 contains 17 residues. CDR1 LGHNA and CDR2 YNFKEQ come from the germline V gene. V lost 3 bases and J lost 1, with 15 bases in between.

This clone has more than one count but fewer than ten. The chain combines TRBV7-8 with TRBJ1-5, with D unresolved. Germline lookup yields CDR1 SGHVS and CDR2 FQNEAQ. Deletions cut 3 bases from V and 6 bases from J, with 12 bases between. CDR3 length equals 14 residues. As DNA, the CDR3 is TGTGCCAGCAGCTTGACCCCGGGGAGTCAGCCCCAGCATTTT. Its translation is CASSLTPGSQPQHF.

This clone came up once. This chain connects TRBV28 to TRBJ2-7, with 7 bases that match TRBD2. The CDR3 has 13 residues. Trimming cost V 7 bases and J 5 bases; bases outside gene matches: 8. Germline V gives CDR1 MDHEN, CDR2 SYDVKM. CDR3 DNA sequence: TGTGCCAGCATGAAGCGGGGATCCCACGAGCAGTACTTC. Translated, it gives CASMKRGSHEQYF.

This clone has a handful of counts. The V call is TRBV11-2, the J call TRBJ2-2; 8 bases map to TRBD1. The V and J ends lost 5 bases and 5 bases, in that order; junction bases with no gene match: 7. CDR1 is SGHAT, CDR2 FQNNGV, per germline. CDR3 length: 15 residues. CDR3 in DNA: TGTGCCAGCAGCACCCGGACAGGGTATACCGGGGAGCTGTTTTTT. Translation: CASSTRTGYTGELFF.

The CDR3 DNA follows: TGTGCCAGCAGCGTGGGACAGACGAACACTGAAGCTTTCTTT. Amino acid sequence: CASSVGQTNTEAFF. The chain couples TRBV7-9 to TRBJ1-1, with TRBD1 matching over 7 bases. Germline CDR1 reads SEHNR; CDR2 reads FQNEAQ (reference sequence). Losses at the gene ends were 5 bases for V and 1 base for J; bases not matched to a gene: 4. This CDR3 spans 14 amino acids.

V is TRBV7-2 and J is TRBJ1-2; D ambiguous. Between the trimmed V and J ends, which lost 7 bases and 6 bases, there was a span of 15 bases. Germline V gene data show CDR1 as SGHTA and CDR2 as FQGNSA. There are 13 residues in the CDR3. CDR3: CASNSPEADGYTF. Here the CDR3 DNA reads TGTGCCAGCAACTCCCCCGAGGCGGATGGCTACACCTTC.

In this sample, this clone turned up once. The chain has TRBV18 and TRBJ2-3; D is undetermined. The CDR3 extends over 15 amino acids. CDR1 and CDR2 (germline): KGHSH, LQKENI. Trimming removed 5 bases from V and 0 bases from J, with 12 bases in between. CDR3 in amino acids: CASSSLTVSTDTQYF. The CDR3 DNA reads TGTGCCAGCTCAAGTCTTACAGTTAGCACAGATACGCAGTATTTT. The whole variable domain, remainder taken from reference TRBV18 and TRBJ2-3, is NAGVMQNPRHLVRRRGQEARLRCSPMKGHSHVYWYRQLPEEGLKFMVYLQKENIIDESGMPKERFSAEFPKEGPSILRIQQVVRGDSAAYFCASSSLTVSTDTQYFGPGTRLTVL.

The V gene is TRBV28, the J gene TRBJ2-7, with 7 bases that match TRBD1. The V segment lost 5 bases and the J segment 4 bases; nucleotides outside the gene matches: 8. The CDR3 is 14 amino acids. The germline V gene encodes CDR1 MDHEN and CDR2 SYDVKM. This chain's CDR3 is CASSPGTAPYEQYV. DNA of the CDR3: TGTGCCAGCAGTCCAGGGACAGCTCCATACGAGCAGTACGTC.

V gene TRBV6-5 combines with J gene TRBJ1-2, with D perhaps matching TRBD1 (5 bases). Germline V gene data show CDR1 as MNHEY and CDR2 as SVGAGI. Trimming cost V 6 bases and J 7 bases, with 9 bases left between them. CDR3 length: 11 amino acids. CDR3 sequence reads: CASSRGGGYTF. The CDR3 DNA sequence: TGTGCCAGCAGCCGGGGGGGTGGCTACACCTTC.

The chain employs TRBV7-6 and TRBJ1-1; no clear D. In germline, CDR1 is SGHVS, CDR2 FNYEAQ. V dropped 5 bases and J dropped 2 bases, with 6 bases sitting between them. The CDR3 is 12 residues long. The CDR3 region is CASSHPNTEAFF. In DNA, the CDR3 is TGTGCCAGCAGCCACCCCAACACTGAAGCTTTCTTT.

The rearrangement links TRBV5-1 to TRBJ1-5, with D possibly matching TRBD1 (5 bases). The germline V gene encodes CDR1 SGHRS and CDR2 YFSETQ. The CDR3 is made up of 12 amino acids. V was pared by 7 bases and J by 4 bases, with 9 bases between. The CDR3 coding sequence is TGCGCCAGCCGGGACGGGAATCAGCCCCAGCATTTT. Translated: CASRDGNQPQHF.

The chain links TRBV6-2 or TRBV6-3 to TRBJ1-2; D is unresolved. V was trimmed by 6 bases and J by 3 bases, leaving 14 bases between them. The CDR3 contains 14 residues. Germline CDR1 reads MNHEY; CDR2 reads SVGEGT. CDR3 sequence reads: CASSSSYTHYGYTF. The CDR3 nucleotides read TGTGCCAGCAGCTCCTCCTATACCCACTATGGCTACACCTTC.

The gene calls are TRBV5-6 and TRBJ1-1, with D uncertain. Trimming took 4 bases from V and 4 from J, leaving 11 bases between them. The CDR3 consists of 13 residues. Germline-derived CDR1 and CDR2 are SGHDT and YYEEEE. Here the CDR3 DNA reads TGTGCCAGCAGCCTCGCGGGCCCCACTGAAGCTTTCTTT. Protein product: CASSLAGPTEAFF.

The genes are TRBV30 and TRBJ1-4; D gene unclear. The V end lost 2 bases, the J end lost 8 bases, and 12 bases lay between the germline ends. Germline V lookup: CDR1 GTSNPN, CDR2 SVGIG (reference sequence). The CDR3 has 13 residues. The CDR3 reads CAWSPQTWEKLFF. The CDR3 nucleotides are TGTGCCTGGAGTCCCCAAACCTGGGAAAAACTGTTTTTT. Full variable domain (rest looked up from reference TRBV30 and TRBJ1-4): SQTIHQWPATLVQPVGSPLSLECTVEGTSNPNLYWYRQAAGRGLQLLFYSVGIGQISSEVPQNLSASRPQDRQFILSSKKLLLSDSGFYLCAWSPQTWEKLFFGSGTQLSVL.

V gene TRBV28 combines with J gene TRBJ2-2; 10 bases match TRBD1. V was clipped by 9 bases and J by 7 bases; unmatched bases: 14. The CDR3 runs to 16 residues. Germline CDR1 and CDR2: MDHEN and SYDVKM. The CDR3: CASSRPGQGRHGELFF. In nucleotides, the CDR3 is TGTGCCAGTTCGCGACCGGGACAGGGGAGGCACGGGGAGCTGTTTTTT.

As DNA, the CDR3 is TGTGCCACCAGCGATTTCAGCACAGATACGCAGTATTTT. It translates to CATSDFSTDTQYF. The chain employs TRBV15 and TRBJ2-3; D is uncertain. Per the germline V gene, CDR1 is LNHNV and CDR2 is YYDKDF (reference sequence). The CDR3 length is 13 residues. V lost 5 bases to trimming and J lost 0 bases, with 6 bases between them.

This rearrangement joins TRBV9 to TRBJ1-3; 9 bases are shared with TRBD1. Per the germline V gene, CDR1 is SGDLS and CDR2 is YYNGEE. After removal of 0 bases from V and 7 bases from J, the junction contained 14 bases not matched to a gene. The CDR3 consists of 18 residues. In DNA form, the CDR3 reads TGTGCCAGCAGCGTAGCCGACGGGACAGGGTTTTCCGGGAACACCATATATTTT. Translation gives CASSVADGTGFSGNTIYF.

The rearrangement uses TRBV5-4 and TRBJ2-7; 9 bases match TRBD1. J was trimmed by 2 bases and V by 2 bases; bases with no gene match: 5. CDR1 is SGHNT, CDR2 YYREEE, per germline (reference sequence). This CDR3 contains 15 residues. CDR3 in amino acids: CASSFADRGPYEQYV. CDR3 nucleotide sequence: TGTGCCAGCAGCTTTGCGGACAGGGGCCCCTACGAGCAGTACGTC.

The chain couples TRBV19 to TRBJ1-2; 7 nucleotides agree with TRBD1. The J segment lost 2 bases and the V segment lost 4 bases, leaving 7 bases of the junction unmatched. CDR1 is LNHDA and CDR2 is SQIVND in the germline V gene (reference sequence). The CDR3 runs 15 residues. For the CDR3, the DNA is TGTGCCAGTAGTAGCCCACAGGGGCGAAACTATGGCTACACCTTC. Translation: CASSSPQGRNYGYTF.

This clone was seen only a few times. The chain is built from TRBV6-1 and TRBJ2-6; D perhaps matches TRBD2 (6 bases). V was cut by 4 bases and J by 1 base, with 14 bases left in between. This CDR3 region has 17 residues. Germline V CDR1 and CDR2: MNHNS, SASEGT. This CDR3 is CASSGGVTVSGANVLTF. DNA of the CDR3: TGTGCCAGCAGTGGGGGGGTAACGGTTTCTGGGGCCAACGTCCTGACTTTC.

V is TRBV9 and J is TRBJ2-2; 9 bases line up with TRBD2. The ends lost 4 bases at V and 0 bases at J; junction bases unmatched: 4. The germline gives CDR1 SGDLS, CDR2 YYNGEE. The CDR3 covers 16 residues. For the CDR3, the DNA is TGTGCCAGCAGCACTAGACTAGCGGCGAACACCGGGGAGCTGTTTTTT. Translating it yields CASSTRLAANTGELFF.

The genes are TRBV6-5 and TRBJ1-4; TRBD1 aligns across 8 bases. Losses at the gene ends were 6 bases for V and 7 bases for J; bases not matched to a gene: 7. Germline-derived CDR1 and CDR2 are MNHEY and SVGAGI. This CDR3 comprises 14 residues. DNA for the CDR3: TGTGCCAGCAGCTCGGACAGGGAGAGTGAAAAACTGTTTTTT. It translates to CASSSDRESEKLFF.

The rearrangement joins TRBV5-8 to TRBJ2-1; TRBD2 agrees at 9 bases. The trim removed 3 bases at V and 1 base at J, leaving 8 bases unmatched. Germline V gene lookup returns CDR1 SGHTS and CDR2 YDEGEE. CDR3 length: 17 residues. The CDR3 loop is CASSWWLAGTSYNEQFF. In DNA form, the CDR3 reads TGTGCCAGCAGCTGGTGGCTAGCGGGAACGTCCTACAATGAGCAGTTCTTC. Complete variable domain (other parts from reference TRBV5-8 and TRBJ2-1): EAGVTQSPTHLIKTRGQQATLRCSPISGHTSVYWYQQALGLGLQFLLWYDEGEERNRGNFPPRFSGRQFPNYSSELNVNALELEDSALYLCASSWWLAGTSYNEQFFGPGTRLTVL.

The chain is built from TRBV5-4 and TRBJ2-2; the D gene is possibly TRBD2 (5 bases). The CDR3 is 15 amino acids. Germline V gene sequence: CDR1 SGHNT, CDR2 YYREEE (reference sequence). Trimming pared 3 bases from V and 5 bases from J, leaving 14 bases between. In nucleotides, the CDR3 is TGTGCCAGCAGCTCCGAACGGGGTGCGACCGGGGAGCTGTTTTTT. This encodes CASSSERGATGELFF. Complete variable domain (other parts from reference TRBV5-4 and TRBJ2-2): ETGVTQSPTHLIKTRGQQVTLRCSSQSGHNTVSWYQQALGQGPQFIFQYYREEENGRGNFPPRFSGLQFPNYSSELNVNALELDDSALYLCASSSERGATGELFFGEGSRLTVL.

The rearrangement joins TRBV14 to TRBJ2-2, with a weak D call TRBD1 (6 bases). With 3 bases removed from V and 3 bases from J, the gap between germline ends came to 11 bases. The CDR3 runs to 15 residues. Germline CDR1 and CDR2: SGHDN and FVKESK. CDR3 coding DNA: TGTGCCAGCAGCCAGCCACAGGGTTACACCGGGGAGCTGTTTTTT. It translates to CASSQPQGYTGELFF.